The 15 T cell receptor beta chains below come from one sample, sequenced in a study of blood T cell repertoires in COVID-19. Assay: immunoSEQ multiplex PCR; the TCRdb copy retains only in-frame clones and omits some. The table shows approximately 400,000 clones, with around 89% occurring only once. Sequencing was performed on peripheral blood. The origin of the receptors is a man aged 35 to 55 with acute or convalescent COVID-19.

Note on this clone: Mismatch with germline at one junction end may stem from a read error. This chain joins TRBV7-7 and TRBJ2-7; D perhaps matches TRBD2 (5 bases). This CDR3 comprises 15 residues. CDR1 is SSHAT and CDR2 is FNYEAQ in the germline V gene (reference sequence). In DNA, the CDR3 is TGTGCTAGCAGCCCCCAGGCGGGTCGATCCTACGAGCAGTACTTC. Its translation is CASSPQAGRSYEQYF.

This chain links TRBV7-2 with TRBJ2-7; 8 nucleotides line up with TRBD1. This CDR3 comprises 15 residues. The germline CDR1 and CDR2 sequences are SGHTA and FQGNSA. The V and J ends lost 6 bases and 0 bases, in that order; junction bases with no gene match: 7. For the CDR3, the DNA is TGTGCCAGCAGGCGGACCGGGACAGGCTCCTACGAGCAGTACTTC. The encoded protein is CASRRTGTGSYEQYF.

The chain recombines TRBV9 with TRBJ1-2; D might be TRBD1 (6 bases). CDR1 SGDLS and CDR2 YYNGEE come from the germline V gene. The CDR3 spans 14 residues. Trimming removed 0 bases at V and 7 bases at J, with 13 bases between. CDR3 amino acids: CASSVDAGVVGYTF. The CDR3 coding sequence is TGTGCCAGCAGCGTAGACGCAGGGGTAGTTGGCTACACCTTC.

This sequence joins TRBV7-3 and TRBJ2-3, with a weak D call TRBD2 (5 bases). The germline V gene has CDR1 SGHTA and CDR2 FQGTGA. Trimming left V 3 bases short and J 5 bases short, with 12 bases between. The CDR3 spans 14 residues. CDR3 sequence reads: CASSLRGSGDTQYF. CDR3 coding DNA: TGTGCCAGCAGCTTGAGAGGGTCAGGAGATACGCAGTATTTT.

This clone was observed a handful of times. CDR3 nucleotide sequence: TGTGCCAGCAGCTTCCGGGGGGTCGGGGCCAACGTCCTGACTTTC. Encoded protein: CASSFRGVGANVLTF. This chain joins TRBV5-8 and TRBJ2-6, with 7 nucleotides matching TRBD2. Germline values: CDR1 SGHTS, CDR2 YDEGEE. This CDR3 has 15 residues. Trimming at V came to 2 bases and at J to 4 bases, leaving 3 bases not matched to a gene.

V gene TRBV7-9 combines with J gene TRBJ2-3, with 13 bases aligning to TRBD2. The CDR3 consists of 15 residues. After removal of 1 base from V and 6 bases from J, the junction contained 1 base not matched to a gene. The V gene's germline CDR1 is SEHNR and CDR2 FQNEAQ (reference sequence). This CDR3 reads CASSLGTSGSDTQYF. The CDR3 nucleotides are TGTGCCAGCAGCTTAGGGACTAGCGGGAGTGATACGCAGTATTTT.

CDR3 in DNA: TGTGCCAGCAAATTCTCTCCAGTCACAGATACGCAGTATTTT. Its protein is CASKFSPVTDTQYF. J is TRBJ2-3 and V is TRBV6-5; D uncertain. V was pared by 7 bases and J by 2 bases, with 13 bases between. The CDR3 covers 14 residues. Germline assignment: CDR1 MNHEY and CDR2 SVGAGI.

This sequence joins TRBV19 and TRBJ2-7, with 7 bases aligning to TRBD2. Trimming at V came to 5 bases and at J to 4 bases, leaving 11 bases not matched to a gene. The CDR3 totals 15 residues. Germline values: CDR1 LNHDA, CDR2 SQIVND (reference sequence). This CDR3 reads CASSRSREREYEQYF. The CDR3 coding sequence is TGTGCCAGTAGTCGCTCGCGGGAGCGCGAGTACGAGCAGTACTTC.

This rearrangement joins TRBV2 to TRBJ2-1, with 8 bases aligning to TRBD2. CDR1 and CDR2 from the germline V gene are SNHLY and FYNNEI. The CDR3 has 15 amino acids. Trimming removed 6 bases from V and 4 bases from J; junction bases left unmatched: 8. CDR3 in DNA: TGTGCCAGCAGCAGGTCCGGGACTAGTTACAATGAGCAGTTCTTC. Residues: CASSRSGTSYNEQFF.

This chain connects TRBV7-6 to TRBJ1-3, with D possibly TRBD1 on 6 matching bases. CDR3 length: 15 amino acids. Germline V gene lookup returns CDR1 SGHVS and CDR2 FNYEAQ. Trimming left V 5 bases short and J 2 bases short, with 13 bases between. CDR3 sequence (DNA): TGTGCCAGCAGCCTCAGAGGGGGTCCTGGAAACACCATATATTTT. It encodes CASSLRGGPGNTIYF.

The chain links TRBV18 to TRBJ1-1; D unresolved. Trimming pared 3 bases from V and 7 bases from J, leaving 9 bases between. The CDR3 runs 12 residues. The germline V gene has CDR1 KGHSH and CDR2 LQKENI. The CDR3 nucleotides are TGTGCCAGCTCACCCAGCGCAGATGAAGCTTTCTTT. It is translated as CASSPSADEAFF.

The V and J genes are TRBV21-1 and TRBJ2-7; TRBD2 is taken as the D call from the table, unchecked against the DNA. TRBV21-1 is reported as a pseudogene. There are 16 residues in the CDR3. The CDR3 sequence: CASSKGVAGDSYEQYF. CDR3 nucleotide sequence: TGTGCCAGCAGCAAAGGGGTAGCGGGGGACTCCTACGAGCAGTACTTC.

This clone was observed a handful of times. The J gene is TRBJ2-5, the V gene TRBV5-1, with D possibly being TRBD1 (6 bases). The germline CDR1 and CDR2 sequences are SGHRS and YFSETQ. The CDR3 consists of 14 residues. V was clipped by 4 bases and J by 1 base, with 11 bases between them. CDR3 DNA: TGCGCCAGCAGCCAAGGACAGCCCCAAGAGACCCAGTACTTC. Residues: CASSQGQPQETQYF.

The chain couples TRBV11-2 to TRBJ2-7, with 7 positions matching TRBD2. The germline gives CDR1 SGHAT, CDR2 FQNNGV. The length of the CDR3 is 13 residues. The V gene end was trimmed by 5 bases and the J gene end by 6 bases; junction bases not matched to a gene: 7. The CDR3 DNA is TGTGCCAGCAGCCGGAGCGGGGAATTCGAGCAGTACTTC. Amino acid sequence: CASSRSGEFEQYF.

The chain employs TRBV28 and TRBJ2-5; TRBD1 is a possible D gene (6 bases). The CDR3 spans 15 residues. Germline assignment: CDR1 MDHEN and CDR2 SYDVKM. Trimming pared 4 bases from V and 2 bases from J, leaving 14 bases between. For the CDR3, the DNA is TGTGCCAGCAGTTCACCAGTACAGGGACAAGAGACCCAGTACTTC. Translated: CASSSPVQGQETQYF. Drawing the rest from reference TRBV28 and TRBJ2-5, the complete variable domain is DVKVTQSSRYLVKRTGEKVFLECVQDMDHENMFWYRQDPGLGLRLIYFSYDVKMKEKGDIPEGYSVSREKKERFSLILESASTNQTSMYLCASSSPVQGQETQYFGPGTRLLVL.